Below are 5 T cell receptor beta chains sequenced from a single sample in a study of blood T cell repertoires in COVID-19. Here immunoSEQ multiplex PCR was the method, and the copy in TCRdb shows in-frame clones only, minus some. This sample has more than 85,000 clones, with about 78% found just once. Source material: peripheral blood. The source is a human donor in a cohort sampled during active or convalescent COVID-19.

The sample holds a few counts of this clone. The CDR3 nucleotides read TGTGCCAGCAGCCAAGTCTCAGGGGGCTACTACAATGAGCAGTTCTTC. Its translation: CASSQVSGGYYNEQFF. The chain recombines TRBV3-1 (or the pseudogene TRBV3-2) with TRBJ2-1, with 8 bases identical to TRBD1. V shed 1 base and J 3 bases; nucleotides not matched to a gene: 5. This CDR3 is built from 16 residues. Germline assignment: CDR1 LGHDT and CDR2 YNNKEL (reference sequence).

This sequence joins TRBV4-3 and TRBJ1-2, with TRBD1 as a possible D gene (5 bases). In germline, CDR1 is LGHNA, CDR2 YSLEER. CDR3 length equals 16 residues. V lost 1 base to trimming and J lost 4 bases, with 16 bases between them. CDR3 amino acids: CASSQVPKTGIYGYTF. In DNA, the CDR3 is TGCGCCAGCAGCCAAGTTCCCAAAACAGGAATCTATGGCTACACCTTC.

V is TRBV4-3 and J is TRBJ1-1, with 7 bases identical to TRBD1. There are 15 residues in the CDR3. V shed 2 bases and J 0 bases; nucleotides not matched to a gene: 3. Looked up from germline, CDR1 is LGHNA and CDR2 is YSLEER. CDR3 sequence: CASSQQQGMNTEAFF. CDR3 sequence (DNA): TGCGCCAGCAGCCAACAACAGGGGATGAACACTGAAGCTTTCTTT.

The rearrangement links TRBV24-1 to TRBJ2-7, with no clear D. This CDR3 comprises 12 residues. Per the germline V gene, CDR1 is KGHDR and CDR2 is SFDVKD. V lost 4 bases, J lost 0 bases, and 3 bases lay in between. The CDR3 DNA is TGTGCCACCAGTGACGGCTCCTACGAGCAGTACTTC. Protein product: CATSDGSYEQYF.

Notes on this clone: The same CDR3 is also encoded by other DNA sequences in this sample. The rearrangement links TRBV3-1 (or the pseudogene TRBV3-2) to TRBJ2-7, with 7 bases aligning to TRBD2. This CDR3 has 14 residues. The V gene end was trimmed by 8 bases and the J gene end by 5 bases; junction bases not matched to a gene: 12. Looked up from germline, CDR1 is LGHDT and CDR2 is YNNKEL (reference sequence). The CDR3 is CASAGGGWRDEQYF. The CDR3 bases are TGTGCCAGCGCTGGGGGGGGGTGGCGGGACGAGCAGTACTTC.